What follows describes a single TCR beta chain. The antigen remains unidentified. The sample comes from a study of CD8+ T cells in alopecia areata. Study-wide results and limits: Normal scalp showed lower clonality than lesional scalp, especially alopecia totalis/universalis.

This CDR3 has 13 residues. Germline loops: CDR1 SQVTM, CDR2 ANQGSEA. The trim removed 4 bases at V and 2 bases at J, leaving 5 bases unmatched. After isolation, RNA underwent reverse transcription to generate cDNA as the sequencing template. Assay used: immunoSEQ multiplex PCR; TCRdb lists only in-frame clones, some missing. This sample has around 82,000 clones, with just over 50% found just once. This sequence originates from a human donor with alopecia areata. Material: NKG2D-high CD8+ T cells sorted from blood. The chain uses TRBV29-1 and TRBJ2-7; 7 nucleotides match TRBD1. This chain's CDR3 is CSVGTGRTYEQYF. The CDR3 region has the DNA TGCAGCGTTGGGACAGGCCGAACCTACGAGCAGTACTTC.